This TCR beta chain is drawn from a study of cytomegalovirus exposure and HLA in healthy donors. This clone was found once. Antigen: not known. Study-wide results and limits: An analysis was carried out at a later point. It showed that HLA-associated TCR beta chains were more clonally expanded than equally common non-associated chains. Compared with the roughly 730-donor mean, an Asian-associated ancestry cluster reportedly had fewer N-insertions, according to a later analysis. Later analysis identified over 15,000 TCR beta sequences associated with HLA alleles, using a false discovery rate threshold of 0.05.

PCR primers comprised 60 Vbeta and 13 Jbeta primers. Produced via immunoSEQ multiplex PCR; TCRdb's table is partial and in-frame only. The table has 150,000 to 200,000 clones, roughly four fifths seen once. The length of the CDR3 is 15 residues. With 3 bases clipped from V and 11 bases from J, the junction kept 15 bases outside the gene matches. Germline CDR1 is LGHNA and CDR2 is YSLEER. J is TRBJ2-5 and V is TRBV4-3, with TRBD1 matching over 7 bases. Sequencing was performed on PBMCs. This sequence was found in a female donor in good health and CMV-seronegative. CDR3 sequence (DNA): TGCGCCAGCAGCCAGCGACAGGGAACAACCTACGATCAGTACTTC. Translating gives CASSQRQGTTYDQYF.